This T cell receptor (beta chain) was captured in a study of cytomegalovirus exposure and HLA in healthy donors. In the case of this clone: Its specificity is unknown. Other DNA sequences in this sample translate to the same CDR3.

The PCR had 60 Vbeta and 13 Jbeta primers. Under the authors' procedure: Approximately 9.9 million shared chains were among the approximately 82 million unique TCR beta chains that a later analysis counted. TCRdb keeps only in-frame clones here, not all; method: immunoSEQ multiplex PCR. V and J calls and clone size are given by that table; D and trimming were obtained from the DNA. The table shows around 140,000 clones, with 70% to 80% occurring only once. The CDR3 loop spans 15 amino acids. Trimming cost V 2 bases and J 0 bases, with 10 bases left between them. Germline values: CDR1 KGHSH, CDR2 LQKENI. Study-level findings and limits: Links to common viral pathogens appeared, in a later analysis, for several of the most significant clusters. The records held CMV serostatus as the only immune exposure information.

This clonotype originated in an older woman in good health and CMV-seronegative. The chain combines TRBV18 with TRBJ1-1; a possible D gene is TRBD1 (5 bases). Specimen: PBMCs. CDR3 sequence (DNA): TGTGCCAGCTCACCAGTAGCAGGGATGAACACTGAAGCTTTCTTT. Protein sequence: CASSPVAGMNTEAFF.